This entry lists 26 T cell receptor beta chains sequenced from one sample in a study of OX40 agonist ivuxolimab in advanced cancers. The repertoire was sequenced with immunoSEQ multiplex PCR; TCRdb's copy has only in-frame clones and lacks some. In the table there are around 11,000 clones, around 80% of which are singletons. Source: CD4+ or CD8+ T cells sorted from blood, taken in a trial of the OX40 agonist ivuxolimab. The receptors shown here come from an adult with an advanced solid tumor such as melanoma, head and neck, liver or kidney cancer.

The CDR3 sequence is CASSLGQGAYEQYF. The DNA of the CDR3 is TGTGCCAGCAGCTTAGGACAGGGCGCCTACGAGCAGTACTTC. This chain connects TRBV5-6 to TRBJ2-7; TRBD1 aligns across 8 bases. This CDR3 is built from 14 residues. The ends lost 2 bases at V and 2 bases at J; junction bases unmatched: 3. Looked up from germline, CDR1 is SGHDT and CDR2 is YYEEEE.

Only one count was recorded for this clone. Different DNA sequences within this sample yield the same CDR3. The chain is built from TRBV14 and TRBJ1-1, with 8 bases fitting TRBD1. The length of the CDR3 is 13 residues. From germline, CDR1 is SGHDN and CDR2 FVKESK. V lost 4 bases, J lost 4 bases, and 2 bases stayed unmatched. CDR3 protein: CASSLTGGTEAFF. CDR3 sequence (DNA): TGTGCCAGCAGCCTTACAGGGGGCACTGAAGCTTTCTTT.

This chain connects TRBV19 to TRBJ2-2; D is perhaps TRBD1 or TRBD2 (5 bases each). CDR1 and CDR2 (germline): LNHDA, SQIVND (reference sequence). The V end lost 7 bases, the J end lost 0 bases, and 15 bases lay between the germline ends. The CDR3 has 16 residues. The CDR3 here is CASTTPWDANTGELFF. DNA of the CDR3: TGTGCCAGTACCACTCCCTGGGACGCGAACACCGGGGAGCTGTTTTTT.

This clone was seen more than once but under ten times. The chain joins TRBV5-6 to TRBJ2-3; 10 nucleotides agree with TRBD2. Germline CDR1 SGHDT, CDR2 YYEEEE. Trimming took 2 bases from V and 1 from J; bases not matched to a gene: 1. The CDR3 sequence is 15 residues long. DNA for the CDR3: TGTGCCAGCAGCTTCGGGACTAGCGGCACAGATACGCAGTATTTT. It yields the protein CASSFGTSGTDTQYF. Looking up the rest from reference TRBV5-6 and TRBJ2-3 gives the full variable domain: DAGVTQSPTHLIKTRGQQVTLRCSPKSGHDTVSWYQQALGQGPQFIFQYYEEEERQRGNFPDRFSGHQFPNYSSELNVNALLLGDSALYLCASSFGTSGTDTQYFGPGTRLTVL.

This clone was counted a single time. The chain is built from TRBV7-3 and TRBJ2-3; TRBD2 matches 12 bases. Germline-derived CDR1 and CDR2 are SGHTA and FQGTGA. V gave up 6 bases and J gave up 2 bases; unmatched junction bases: 6. The CDR3 sequence is 16 residues long. The CDR3 region has the DNA TGTGCCAGCAGTTACACTAGCGGGGGGCCCACAGATACGCAGTATTTT. It specifies CASSYTSGGPTDTQYF.

The chain joins TRBV6-1 to TRBJ2-7; 8 bases agree with TRBD1. The V segment lost 6 bases and the J segment 2 bases; nucleotides outside the gene matches: 9. The CDR3 is 15 residues long. Germline CDR1 MNHNS, CDR2 SASEGT. The CDR3 nucleotides read TGTGCCAGCAGCCACGAAGGGACAGGCCCCTACGAGCAGTACTTC. The encoded protein is CASSHEGTGPYEQYF.

This clone was recorded a few times. The chain has TRBV18 and TRBJ2-2; tentatively, D is TRBD1 (5 bases). The CDR3 consists of 15 residues. Germline CDR1 KGHSH, CDR2 LQKENI. Trimming pared 3 bases from V and 4 bases from J, leaving 12 bases between. The CDR3, as DNA: TGTGCCAGCTCACCTGAGCAAGACAGCACCGGGGAGCTGTTTTTT. This sequence encodes CASSPEQDSTGELFF.

The chain is built from TRBV9 and TRBJ2-3; D ambiguous. CDR1 and CDR2 from the germline V gene are SGDLS and YYNGEE. V dropped 0 bases and J dropped 11 bases, with 22 bases sitting between them. This CDR3 is 16 amino acids long. The CDR3 sequence is CASSVDTEIPSQEQYF. Written as DNA, the CDR3 is TGTGCCAGCAGCGTAGATACGGAGATCCCTAGTCAAGAGCAGTATTTT.

The chain combines TRBV15 with TRBJ2-5, with 7 nucleotides matching TRBD1. This CDR3 has 14 residues. Per germline, CDR1 LNHNV and CDR2 YYDKDF (reference sequence). Losses at the gene ends were 7 bases for V and 3 bases for J; bases not matched to a gene: 8. The CDR3 DNA reads TGTGCCACCAAACGGGACAGAGGGGAAGAGACCCAGTACTTC. Protein sequence: CATKRDRGEETQYF.

The chain carries TRBV29-1 and TRBJ1-2; a possible D gene is TRBD1 (5 bases). V dropped 1 base and J dropped 4 bases, with 10 bases sitting between them. CDR1 is SQVTM and CDR2 is ANQGSEA in the germline V gene. The CDR3 spans 13 residues. The CDR3 DNA is TGCAGCGTTGAAGGGGGGAAAGTCTATGGCTACACCTTC. Encoded protein: CSVEGGKVYGYTF. The full variable domain, in which reference TRBV29-1 and TRBJ1-2 provide the parts outside the CDR3, is SAVISQKPSRDICQRGTSLTIQCQVDSQVTMMFWYRQQPGQSLTLIATANQGSEATYESGFVIDKFPISRPNLTFSTLTVSNMSPEDSSIYLCSVEGGKVYGYTFGSGTRLTVV.

This chain links TRBV23-1 with TRBJ2-5; D is uncertain. TRBV23-1 has ORF status, its function being uncertain. V was shortened by 2 bases and J by 5 bases, with 0 bases between the two germline ends. The CDR3 covers 10 residues. CDR3 bases: TGCGCCAGCAGTCAAGAGACCCAGTACTTC. This sequence encodes CASSQETQYF.

This CDR3 reads CSVVLAGYYNEQFF. CDR3 DNA: TGCAGCGTTGTTCTAGCGGGATACTACAATGAGCAGTTCTTC. V usage is TRBV29-1 and J usage is TRBJ2-1, with 9 positions matching TRBD2. The V and J ends lost 4 bases and 3 bases, in that order; junction bases with no gene match: 4. Germline CDR1 is SQVTM and CDR2 is ANQGSEA. The CDR3 loop spans 14 amino acids.

The genes are TRBV18 and TRBJ2-6, with TRBD2 as a possible D gene (7 bases). Trimming shortened V by 2 bases and J by 4 bases, and 12 bases separated the two germline ends. The CDR3 length is 16 residues. Germline V gives CDR1 KGHSH, CDR2 LQKENI. The CDR3, as DNA: TGTGCCAGCTCACCAGCGGGGGCGGGAGGGGCCAACGTCCTGACTTTC. It yields the protein CASSPAGAGGANVLTF.

The chain combines TRBV11-1 with TRBJ1-2; D unclear. This CDR3 is 15 amino acids long. V gave up 3 bases and J gave up 2 bases, with 13 bases separating them. Per germline, CDR1 SGHAT and CDR2 FQDESV (reference sequence). The CDR3 loop is CASSFHAGSNYGYTF. DNA of the CDR3: TGTGCCAGCAGCTTCCATGCCGGGAGCAACTATGGCTACACCTTC.

The chain couples TRBV5-5 to TRBJ2-2; D might be TRBD1 or TRBD2, each matching 5 bases. Germline V gene lookup returns CDR1 SGHKS and CDR2 YYEKEE (reference sequence). V shed 1 base and J shed 7 bases, with 20 bases lying between them. The length of the CDR3 is 17 residues. Written as DNA, the CDR3 is TGTGCCAGCAGCTTGTCCATGGCAGGGACCCACGGCGGGGAGCTGTTTTTT. Residues: CASSLSMAGTHGGELFF.

Regarding this clone: One end of the junction varies from germline; a read error may be responsible. The rearrangement uses TRBV5-1 and TRBJ2-7; D uncertain. Germline V lookup: CDR1 SGHRS, CDR2 YFSETQ. The CDR3 has 13 residues. CDR3 loop: CASSYASSYEQYF. CDR3 sequence (DNA): TGTGCCAGCAGCTACGCCAGCTCCTACGAGCAGTACTTC.

As to this clone: This specimen includes other DNA sequences encoding the same CDR3. This chain joins TRBV7-3 and TRBJ2-3; 7 bases agree with TRBD1. This CDR3 region has 14 residues. The J segment lost 1 base and the V segment lost 4 bases, leaving 2 bases of the junction unmatched. Germline values: CDR1 SGHTA, CDR2 FQGTGA. CDR3: CASSSGQGTDTQYF. As DNA, the CDR3 is TGTGCCAGCAGCTCCGGACAGGGCACAGATACGCAGTATTTT.

The chain has TRBV27 and TRBJ2-2; 9 nucleotides line up with TRBD2. Per the germline V gene, CDR1 is MNHEY and CDR2 is SMNVEV (reference sequence). CDR3 size: 16 residues. The V segment lost 7 bases and the J segment 6 bases; nucleotides outside the gene matches: 12. The CDR3 DNA sequence: TGTGCCAGCACTCGTTCGGCGGGGGGGCTTTCCGGGGAGCTGTTTTTT. Protein product: CASTRSAGGLSGELFF.

This clone was recorded only once. The rearrangement joins TRBV15 to TRBJ2-5; TRBD2 might be the D (6 bases). CDR1 is LNHNV and CDR2 is YYDKDF in the germline V gene (reference sequence). Deletions cut 5 bases from V and 6 bases from J, with 7 bases between. The CDR3 is 11 residues long. The CDR3 DNA reads TGTGCCACCAGCGGAGGGCAGACCCAGTACTTC. Translating gives CATSGGQTQYF.

The rearrangement uses TRBV6-5 and TRBJ1-1, with 9 bases aligning to TRBD1. Germline V CDR1 and CDR2: MNHEY, SVGAGI. The CDR3 totals 14 residues. V lost 6 bases and J lost 10; bases outside the gene matches: 12. The CDR3 DNA is TGTGCCAGCAGGCCTCATGCAGACAGGGGGGGAGCTTTCTTT. Translation: CASRPHADRGGAFF.

V usage is TRBV9 and J usage is TRBJ2-7, with a weak D call TRBD2 (5 bases). The CDR3 sequence is 14 residues long. Germline lookup yields CDR1 SGDLS and CDR2 YYNGEE. Trimming left V 1 base short and J 0 bases short, with 8 bases between. CDR3 bases: TGTGCCAGCAGCGTATTCGCGGGCTCCTACGAGCAGTACTTC. It translates to CASSVFAGSYEQYF.

The V and J genes are TRBV6-5 and TRBJ2-7, with D possibly TRBD2 on 7 matching bases. The CDR3 is 13 amino acids. Germline CDR1 MNHEY, CDR2 SVGAGI. The V gene lost 4 bases and the J gene lost 3 bases, with 10 bases spanning the gap. This CDR3 reads CASSWGGFYEQYF. The CDR3 region has the DNA TGTGCCAGCAGTTGGGGGGGCTTCTACGAGCAGTACTTC.

This clone was counted only a few times. The rearrangement uses TRBV11-2 and TRBJ1-1; TRBD1 aligns across 7 bases. Trimming cost V 5 bases and J 0 bases; bases outside gene matches: 6. CDR3 length: 15 residues. Germline V gene data show CDR1 as SGHAT and CDR2 as FQNNGV. The CDR3 here is CASSNRQGLNTEAFF. The CDR3, as DNA: TGTGCCAGCAGCAACAGACAGGGCCTGAACACTGAAGCTTTCTTT.

This sequence joins TRBV4-1 and TRBJ2-7; no reliable D call. The CDR3 contains 14 residues. In germline, CDR1 is MGHRA, CDR2 YSYEKL. V lost 0 bases, J lost 3 bases, and 9 bases lay in between. As DNA, the CDR3 is TGCGCCAGCAGCCAAGAAAGTAGCTTCTACGAGCAGTACTTC. Its protein product is CASSQESSFYEQYF.

As regards this clone: Germline is not matched at one junction end, which may reflect a read error. This sequence joins TRBV7-2 and TRBJ2-7; no clear D. This CDR3 has 11 amino acids. Germline CDR1 is SGHTA and CDR2 is FQGNSA. CDR3 coding DNA: TGTGCCAGCAGCTTAGTTGGGCCCCACCTCTTC. It yields the protein CASSLVGPHLF.

CDR3 residues: CASSPGTGSTDTQYF. Written as DNA, the CDR3 is TGTGCCAGCTCACCAGGCACAGGGAGCACAGATACGCAGTATTTT. The chain recombines TRBV18 with TRBJ2-3; maybe TRBD1 (6 bases). CDR1 and CDR2 (germline): KGHSH, LQKENI. This CDR3 is 15 amino acids long. Trimming shortened V by 2 bases and J by 0 bases, and 9 bases separated the two germline ends.